This TCR beta chain was profiled in a study of a mutant IDH1 vaccine in newly diagnosed glioma. General study findings and limits: It was just under 95% of patients that developed vaccine-induced immune responses.

V lost 5 bases, J lost 3 bases, and 11 bases lay in between. Germline assignment: CDR1 SGHRS and CDR2 YFSETQ. The CDR3 contains 13 residues. On this clone: Its target is unknown.

The data were produced by immunoSEQ multiplex PCR, yet TCRdb's version contains in-frame clones alone and is incomplete. The profile shows about 56,000 clones, roughly nine tenths of them singletons. Time point indicated: week 35, safety follow-up. The study gave 300 ug of mutant IDH1 20-mer peptide per vaccine dose, with topical imiquimod. Across weeks 1, 3, 5, 7, 11, 15, 19 and 23, patients received a vaccination each time, eight in all. The rearrangement uses TRBV5-1 and TRBJ2-5; no definite D call. Sequences were derived from PBMCs, sampled from a glioma patient whose treatment included an IDH1 peptide vaccine. This TCR came from a man in his forties or fifties with glioma. The CDR3 nucleotides read TGCGCCAGCAGTACAAGGATTGAAGAGACCCAGTACTTC. It specifies CASSTRIEETQYF.